The rows below give T cell receptor beta chains drawn from one sample of a study of blood T cell repertoires in COVID-19. Some clones are missing from TCRdb's copy, which holds only in-frame ones; the method was immunoSEQ multiplex PCR. Of around 320,000 clones listed, about nine tenths are singletons. Specimen: peripheral blood. Source of these receptors: a man younger than 30 with active or convalescent COVID-19. Both conserved end residues are part of each CDR3. D genes are given only for firm matches. Size is stated for part of the rows, as once, few or many counts, or as a class when the clone is expanded.

d_call j_call v_call clone_size cdr3_nt cdr3_aa
. TRBJ2-7 TRBV27 . TGTGCCAGCAGTTTTCGGAGCTCCTACGAGCAGTACTTC CASSFRSSYEQYF
TRBD1 TRBJ2-6 TRBV19 . TGTGCCAGTAGTATAAAATCTCAGGGGGCTTATGGGGCCAACGTCCTGACTTTC CASSIKSQGAYGANVLTF
. TRBJ1-1 TRBV4-1 . TGCGCCAGCAGCCAGAGGGATATGAACACTGAAGCTTTCTTT CASSQRDMNTEAFF
. TRBJ1-5 TRBV7-9 once TGTGCCAGCAGCTCGCGAGGGGGTGATGGTCAGCCCCAGCATTTT CASSSRGGDGQPQHF
. TRBJ1-4 TRBV5-1 few TGCGCCAGCAGCTTTTCGAAGGGGACTAATGAAAAACTGTTTTTT CASSFSKGTNEKLFF
TRBD1 TRBJ2-2 TRBV5-1 . TGCGCCAGCAGCGTTTTACAGGGGGCCGGTACCGGGGAGCTGTTTTTT CASSVLQGAGTGELFF
. TRBJ1-1 TRBV29-1 . TGCAGCACAGTTGCCGGGCACGGGGACACTGAAGCTTTCTTT CSTVAGHGDTEAFF
TRBD1 TRBJ1-4 TRBV3-1/TRBV3-2 . TGTGCCAGCAGCCTTAGACAGGGTAATGAAAAACTGTTTTTT CASSLRQGNEKLFF
TRBD1 TRBJ2-7 TRBV15 . TGTGCCACCGGAACAGGGGTAAGCTACGAGCAGTACTTC CATGTGVSYEQYF
. TRBJ1-5 TRBV7-2 once TGTGCCAGCAGTCGTGGCAGAAATCAGCCCCAGCATTTT CASSRGRNQPQHF
. TRBJ1-1 TRBV4-3 . TGCGCCAGCAGCCGCACAACAGGTGTTTCTACGAACACTGAAGCTTTCTTT CASSRTTGVSTNTEAFF
. TRBJ1-1 TRBV5-1 . TGCGCCAGCAGCTTGGACAGGGCAGACACTGAAGCTTTCTTT CASSLDRADTEAFF
. TRBJ2-5 TRBV9 . TGTGCCAGCAGCGCGACCAGGGGCGGGGAGACCCAGTACTTC CASSATRGGETQYF
. TRBJ1-5 TRBV28 few TGTGCCAGCAGGCCGTCGGGGTACTCTAATCAGCCCCAGCATTTT CASRPSGYSNQPQHF
. TRBJ1-3 TRBV29-1 . TGCAGCGTCGAGAGAGGAAACACCATATATTTT CSVERGNTIYF
. TRBJ2-5 TRBV4-3 once TGCGCCAGCAGCCAAGATGGGGGGTTGAAACAAGAGACCCAGTACTTC CASSQDGGLKQETQYF
TRBD1 TRBJ2-2 TRBV5-1 . TGCGCCAGCAGCGCACAGGGGGCGGAGACCGGGGAGCTGTTTTTT CASSAQGAETGELFF
. TRBJ2-1 TRBV10-1 . TGCGCCAGCAGTGATAGGGCAGGGAGGTTGGATGAGCAGTTCTTC CASSDRAGRLDEQFF
TRBD2 TRBJ2-3 TRBV5-6 . TGTGCCAGCTTCTTAGCGGGAGTCACAGATACGCAGTATTTT CASFLAGVTDTQYF
. TRBJ2-1 TRBV5-1 . TGCGCCAGCAGCTTTTCCTTGAGGGTCAATGAGCAGTTCTTC CASSFSLRVNEQFF
TRBD1 TRBJ2-7 TRBV19 . TGTGCCAGTACCGCGGACAGGGGTTACGAGCAGTACTTC CASTADRGYEQYF
TRBD1 TRBJ1-3 TRBV28 . TGTGCCAGCAGGTTCGGGACAGGTGGAAACACCATATATTTT CASRFGTGGNTIYF
TRBD2 TRBJ2-3 TRBV25-1 . TGTGCCAGCAGTGATTTCACTAGCGCGTCCACAGATACGCAGTATTTT CASSDFTSASTDTQYF
. TRBJ2-2 TRBV6-5 . TGTGCCAGCAGTTACGCGACAGGCGGGGAGCTGTTTTTT CASSYATGGELFF
. TRBJ2-1 TRBV10-2 . TGCGCCAGCAGTGAGTCGAGGTTTGGGCAGTTCTTC CASSESRFGQFF
TRBD2 TRBJ2-3 TRBV5-1 . TGCGCCAGCAGCTTGGATGCGGGGGGGAGCACAGATACGCAGTATTTT CASSLDAGGSTDTQYF
. TRBJ1-4 TRBV27 once TGTGCCAGCAGCCCGGGGGGGGGTTTTGAAAAACTGTTTTTT CASSPGGGFEKLFF
. TRBJ2-7 TRBV7-9 once TGTGCCAGCAGCGGCAGGGAAACCTACGAGCAGTACTTC CASSGRETYEQYF
. TRBJ1-2 TRBV5-1 . TGCGCCAGCAACTTGGCCCTCATGCGCAATCGACAAGACTTC CASNLALMRNRQDF
. TRBJ1-1 TRBV5-4 once TGTGCCAGCAGCTGGGAGGGTTTTGAAGCTTTCTTT CASSWEGFEAFF
TRBD2 TRBJ2-1 TRBV6-1 . TGTGCCAGCAGTGAAATGCTCGTGGCGGGAGCCTACAATGAGCAGTTCTTC CASSEMLVAGAYNEQFF
TRBD1 TRBJ1-4 TRBV19 . TGTGCCAGGGACAGGGCTAATGAAAAACTGTTTTTT CARDRANEKLFF
. TRBJ1-4 TRBV5-5 . TGTGCCAGCAGCTTCGAAGACAGGAGTAATGAAAAACTGTTTTTT CASSFEDRSNEKLFF
. TRBJ2-4 TRBV3-1/TRBV3-2 . TGTGCCAGCAGCCAAGAAGGGACAAGGAACATTCAGTACTTC CASSQEGTRNIQYF
. TRBJ1-2 TRBV18 . TGTGCCAGCTCACCCAGCGGGGACGGCTACACCTTC CASSPSGDGYTF
TRBD2 TRBJ2-1 TRBV3-1/TRBV3-2 . TGTGCCAGCAGCCCCCCGGGACTAGCGGGGGATGAGCAGTTCTTC CASSPPGLAGDEQFF
. TRBJ1-2 TRBV4-1 . TGCGCCAGCAGCCAAGATGGAAGGACAGAAGATGGCTACACCTTC CASSQDGRTEDGYTF
. TRBJ2-1 TRBV10-3 . TGTGCCATCAAAGCGGAAGGGTTCTACAATGAGCAGTTCTTC CAIKAEGFYNEQFF
. TRBJ1-6 TRBV4-1 few TGCGCCAGCAGCCAAGAGAAGATCGAGGTTTGGGTCAATTCACCCCTCCACTTT CASSQEKIEVWVNSPLHF
. TRBJ1-4 TRBV6-5 once TGTGCCAGCAGTCCTAGTTGGGGGGGAAATGAAAAACTGTTTTTT CASSPSWGGNEKLFF
. TRBJ2-1 TRBV3-1/TRBV3-2 . TGTGCCAGCAGCCAACCGGGACTCCACGCCAATGAGCAGTTCTTC CASSQPGLHANEQFF
. TRBJ2-7 TRBV4-3 . TGCGCCAGCAGCCAAGAACCTATTTACTCCTACGAGCAGTACTTC CASSQEPIYSYEQYF
. TRBJ2-3 TRBV12-3/TRBV12-4 . TGTGCCAGCAGCGGGAGTCGGGATACGCAGTATTTT CASSGSRDTQYF
. TRBJ1-2 TRBV7-2 . TGTGCCAGCAGCCTAGAGTCAGGGGCACATGGCTACACCTTC CASSLESGAHGYTF
. TRBJ2-5 TRBV28 . TGTGCCAGCAACCCCCTCCATCTAGTCCGGGAGACCCAGTACTTC CASNPLHLVRETQYF
. TRBJ1-1 TRBV28 . TGTGCCAGCACCCAGCGTGGGAACACTGAAGCTTTCTTT CASTQRGNTEAFF
. TRBJ2-1 TRBV24-1 . TGTGCCACCAGTGATCCGCGCGGTCCCGGGGAGGTGCAGTTCTTC CATSDPRGPGEVQFF
. TRBJ2-7 TRBV5-1 . TGCGCCAGCAGCTTAGGGGGGGAGCGGACCTACGAGCAGTACTTC CASSLGGERTYEQYF
TRBD2 TRBJ2-5 TRBV4-2 . TGTGCCAGCAGCCAAGATCGGAGCGGGGGGCTGCGGGGTGGTGAGACCCAGTACTTC CASSQDRSGGLRGGETQYF
TRBD1 TRBJ2-7 TRBV5-6 . TGTGCCAGCAGCTTTGGTATCGTCCGACAGGGTACCCACGAGCAGTACTTC CASSFGIVRQGTHEQYF
TRBD2 TRBJ2-5 TRBV5-1 . TGCGCCAGCAGCTTGATTAGCGGGAGGGGAGGAGAGACCCAGTACTTC CASSLISGRGGETQYF
TRBD2 TRBJ2-3 TRBV7-6 . TGTGCCAGCAGTTATAGCGGGGGGGCCACAGATACGCAGTATTTT CASSYSGGATDTQYF
. TRBJ2-7 TRBV28 . TGTGCCAGCAGCCTGAGCCCCTACGAGCAGTACTTC CASSLSPYEQYF
TRBD1 TRBJ2-1 TRBV6-4 few TGTGCCAGCAGTGAACAACCGGGACAGGGTTATGAGCAGTTCTTC CASSEQPGQGYEQFF
TRBD1 TRBJ1-6 TRBV5-4 . TGTGCCAGCAGCCCCGGGACAGGGGGCAAGAATTCACCCCTCCACTTT CASSPGTGGKNSPLHF
TRBD2 TRBJ2-1 TRBV12-5 . TGTGCTAGTGGTCCGGGGACTAGCGCCTACAATGAGCAGTTCTTC CASGPGTSAYNEQFF
TRBD1 TRBJ2-7 TRBV5-4 few TGTGCCAGCAGCTTTCTGGACAGGGGCTACGAGCAGTACTTC CASSFLDRGYEQYF
. TRBJ1-5 TRBV18 . TGTGCCAGCTCACCGGGTCCGGCGGATCAGCCCCAGCATTTT CASSPGPADQPQHF
TRBD1 TRBJ1-1 TRBV5-6 few TGTGCCAGCAGCTTAGGACAGGGAAGTTTGAGGACCACTGAAGCTTTCTTT CASSLGQGSLRTTEAFF
. TRBJ2-1 TRBV7-8 . TGTGCCAGCAGTCAAGTTCTAGCGAGCTCCTACAATGAGCAGTTCTTC CASSQVLASSYNEQFF